Below, 5 T cell receptor beta chains from the same sample are listed, as sequenced in a study of vaccination and CD4 T cells after COVID-19. Stated treatment: roughly 10-day PBMC culture with coronavirus spike peptide pools or control peptides (ViraFEST assay). Harvesting of the unexposed donor's CD4+ T cells predated the COVID-19 pandemic (2011-2018). The Oncomine TCR Beta short-read assay was applied to DNA of cultured CD4+ T cells. Using its own MiXCR run on the PCR reads, TCRdb lists one record per CDR3 protein. Here the sample spans 3,000 or so distinct CDR3 sequences, around 32% being singletons. Their specific antigens are unknown. Sequenced input: CD4+ T cells from blood, cultured in vitro. The receptors shown here come from a human donor in good health.

A single count supports this clonotype. The chain carries TRBV19 and TRBJ1-5, with D possibly TRBD1 on 5 matching bases. Germline CDR1 reads LNHDA; CDR2 reads SQIVND (reference sequence). Trimming left V 7 bases short and J 3 bases short, with 19 bases between. CDR3 length: 16 residues. The CDR3 is CASIPNGAKFNQPQHF. The DNA for the CDR3 is TGTGCCAGTATCCCTAACGGGGCGAAATTCAATCAGCCCCAGCATTTT. Based on the CDR3 plus reference TRBV19 and TRBJ1-5, the full variable domain is DGGITQSPKYLFRKEGQNVTLSCEQNLNHDAMYWYRQDPGQGLRLIYYSQIVNDFQKGDIAEGYSVSREKKESFPLTVTSAQKNPTAFYLCASIPNGAKFNQPQHFGDGTRLSIL.

In this sample, this clonotype turned up a few times. This chain connects TRBV7-9 to TRBJ1-1, with unresolved D. In germline, CDR1 is SEHNR, CDR2 FQNEAQ (reference sequence). This CDR3 contains 11 residues. Between the trimmed V and J ends, which lost 5 bases and 6 bases, there was a span of 7 bases. CDR3 in DNA: TGTGCCAGCAGCCGGGAGGCTGAAGCTTTCTTT. Translated, it gives CASSREAEAFF.

This clonotype was seen only a few times. The CDR3 nucleotides are TGTGCCAGCAGTCCAGGGGGCCTTAACTATGGCTACACCTTC. Its protein product is CASSPGGLNYGYTF. The genes are TRBV28 and TRBJ1-2, with 8 bases fitting TRBD1. Germline V gene sequence: CDR1 MDHEN, CDR2 SYDVKM. The CDR3 extends over 14 amino acids. Trimming cost V 5 bases and J 1 base; bases outside gene matches: 3.

This clonotype was seen a few times. This chain connects TRBV2 to TRBJ1-4; 8 nucleotides align to TRBD1. Germline V CDR1 and CDR2: SNHLY, FYNNEI. This CDR3 comprises 14 residues. J lost 7 bases, V lost 6 bases, and 7 bases had no gene match. The CDR3 DNA sequence: TGTGCCAGCAGCCGACAGGGGCTAGGTGAAAAACTGTTTTTT. Translated: CASSRQGLGEKLFF.

The chain links TRBV20-1 to TRBJ1-1, with a tentative D call TRBD1 (6 bases). Per the germline V gene, CDR1 is DFQATT and CDR2 is SNEGSKA (reference sequence). The CDR3 covers 14 residues. Trimming left V 2 bases short and J 3 bases short, with 13 bases between. The chain's CDR3 is CSARIGGLDTEAFF. Here the CDR3 DNA reads TGCAGTGCTAGAATTGGGGGGCTTGACACTGAAGCTTTCTTT.